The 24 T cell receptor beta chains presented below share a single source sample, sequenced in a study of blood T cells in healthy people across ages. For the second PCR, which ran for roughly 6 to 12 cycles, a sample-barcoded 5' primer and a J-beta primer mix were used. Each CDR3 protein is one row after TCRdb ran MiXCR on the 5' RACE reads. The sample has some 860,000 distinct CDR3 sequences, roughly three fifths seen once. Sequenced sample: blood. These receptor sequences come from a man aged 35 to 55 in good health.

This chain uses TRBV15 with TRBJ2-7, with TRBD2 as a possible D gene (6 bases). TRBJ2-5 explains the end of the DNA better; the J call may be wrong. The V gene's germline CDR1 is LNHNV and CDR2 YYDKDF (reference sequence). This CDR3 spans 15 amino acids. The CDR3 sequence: CATSRDMASAETQYF. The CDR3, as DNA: TGTGCCACCAGCAGAGATATGGCTAGCGCGGAGACCCAGTACTTC.

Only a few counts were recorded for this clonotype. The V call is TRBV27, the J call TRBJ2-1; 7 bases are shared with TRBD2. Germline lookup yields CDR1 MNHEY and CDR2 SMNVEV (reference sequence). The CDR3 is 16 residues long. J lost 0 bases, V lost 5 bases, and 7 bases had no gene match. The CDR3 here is CASSRASGSSYNEQFF. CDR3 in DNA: TGTGCCAGCAGTCGGGCTAGCGGTAGCTCCTACAATGAGCAGTTCTTC.

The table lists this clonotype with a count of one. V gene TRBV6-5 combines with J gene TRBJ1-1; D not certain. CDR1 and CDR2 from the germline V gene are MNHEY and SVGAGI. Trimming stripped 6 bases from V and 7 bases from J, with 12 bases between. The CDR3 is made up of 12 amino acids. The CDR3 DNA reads TGTGCCAGCAGCCCCGGACGGCATGAAGCTTTCTTT. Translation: CASSPGRHEAFF.

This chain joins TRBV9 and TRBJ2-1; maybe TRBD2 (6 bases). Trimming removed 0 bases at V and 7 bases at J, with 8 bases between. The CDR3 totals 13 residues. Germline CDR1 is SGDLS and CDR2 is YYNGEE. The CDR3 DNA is TGTGCCAGCAGCGTAGCGGAGGGGAATGAGCAGTTCTTC. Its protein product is CASSVAEGNEQFF.

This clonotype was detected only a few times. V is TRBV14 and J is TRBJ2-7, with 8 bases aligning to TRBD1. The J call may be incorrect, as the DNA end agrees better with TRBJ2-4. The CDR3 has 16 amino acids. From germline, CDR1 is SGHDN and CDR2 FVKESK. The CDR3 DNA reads TGTGCCAGCAGCCACTCCGGACAGGGAGTGGGAAACATTCAGTACTTC. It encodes CASSHSGQGVGNIQYF.

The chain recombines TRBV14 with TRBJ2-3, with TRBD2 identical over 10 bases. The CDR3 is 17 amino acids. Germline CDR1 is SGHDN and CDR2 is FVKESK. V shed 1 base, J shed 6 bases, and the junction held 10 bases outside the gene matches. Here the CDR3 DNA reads TGTGCCAGCAGCCAAGGAGGAGGGCTAGCGGGAGTTGATACGCAGTATTTT. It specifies CASSQGGGLAGVDTQYF.

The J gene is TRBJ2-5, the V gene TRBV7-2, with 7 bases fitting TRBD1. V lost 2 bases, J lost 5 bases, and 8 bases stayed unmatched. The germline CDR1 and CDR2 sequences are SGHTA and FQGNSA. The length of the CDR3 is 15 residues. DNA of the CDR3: TGTGCCAGCAGCTTAACAAGAGGGGGCGGGGAGACCCAGTACTTC. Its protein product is CASSLTRGGGETQYF.

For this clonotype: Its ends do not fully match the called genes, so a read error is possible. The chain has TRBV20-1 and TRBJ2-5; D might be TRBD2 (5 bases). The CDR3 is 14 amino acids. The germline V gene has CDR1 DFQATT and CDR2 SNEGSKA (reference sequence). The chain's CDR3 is CSTRDMADQETQYF. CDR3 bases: TGCAGTACTAGAGATATGGCAGACCAAGAGACCCAGTACTTC.

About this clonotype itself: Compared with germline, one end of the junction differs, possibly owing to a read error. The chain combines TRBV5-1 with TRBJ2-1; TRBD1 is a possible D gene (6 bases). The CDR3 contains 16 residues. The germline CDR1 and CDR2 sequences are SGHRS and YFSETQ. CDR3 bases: TGCGCCGGCAGCTTAGGGGGTGGGAGCTCCTACAATGAGCAGTTCTTC. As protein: CAGSLGGGSSYNEQFF. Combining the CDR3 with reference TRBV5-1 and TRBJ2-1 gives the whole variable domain KAGVTQTPRYLIKTRGQQVTLSCSPISGHRSVSWYQQTPGQGLQFLFEYFSETQRNKGNFPGRFSGRQFSNSRSEMNVSTLELGDSALYLCAGSLGGGSSYNEQFFGPGTRLTVL.

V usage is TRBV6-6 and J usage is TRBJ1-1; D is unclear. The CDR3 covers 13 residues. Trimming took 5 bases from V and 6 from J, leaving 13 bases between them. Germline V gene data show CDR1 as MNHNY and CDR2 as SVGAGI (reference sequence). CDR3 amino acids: CASSTPGAAEAFF. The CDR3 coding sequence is TGTGCCAGCAGTACCCCCGGTGCGGCTGAAGCTTTCTTT.

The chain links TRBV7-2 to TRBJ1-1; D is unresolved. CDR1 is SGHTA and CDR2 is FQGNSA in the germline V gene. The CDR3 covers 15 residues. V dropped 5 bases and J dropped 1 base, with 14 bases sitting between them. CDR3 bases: TGTGCCAGCAGCCCAGACCTTGGGAGGAACACTGAAGCTTTCTTT. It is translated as CASSPDLGRNTEAFF.

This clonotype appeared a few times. In DNA form, the CDR3 reads TGTGCCAGCAGCAAGGGACAGGGGCTTTACGAGCAGTACTTC. Residues: CASSKGQGLYEQYF. The chain links TRBV21-1 to TRBJ2-7; TRBD1, as called in the table, went unchecked against the DNA. TRBV21-1 is designated a pseudogene. This CDR3 region has 14 residues.

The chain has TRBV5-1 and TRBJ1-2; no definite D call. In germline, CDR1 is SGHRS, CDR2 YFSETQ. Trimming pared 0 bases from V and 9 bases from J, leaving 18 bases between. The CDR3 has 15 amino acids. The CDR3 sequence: CASSLAAGNGGCYTF. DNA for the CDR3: TGCGCCAGCAGCTTGGCGGCCGGGAACGGTGGATGCTACACCTTC.

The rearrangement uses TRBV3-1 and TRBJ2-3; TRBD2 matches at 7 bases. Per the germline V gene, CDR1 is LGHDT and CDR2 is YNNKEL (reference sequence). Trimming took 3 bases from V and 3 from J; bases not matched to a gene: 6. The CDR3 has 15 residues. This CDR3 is CASSQGGRSTDTQYF. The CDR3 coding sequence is TGTGCCAGCAGCCAGGGCGGGAGAAGTACAGATACGCAGTATTTT.

CDR3: CSATLDRTRGETQYF. The CDR3 nucleotides read TGCAGCGCGACCCTCGACAGGACCCGTGGGGAGACCCAGTACTTC. The chain employs TRBV20-1 and TRBJ2-5; D might be TRBD1 (6 bases). CDR3 size: 15 residues. Germline lookup yields CDR1 DFQATT and CDR2 SNEGSKA (reference sequence).

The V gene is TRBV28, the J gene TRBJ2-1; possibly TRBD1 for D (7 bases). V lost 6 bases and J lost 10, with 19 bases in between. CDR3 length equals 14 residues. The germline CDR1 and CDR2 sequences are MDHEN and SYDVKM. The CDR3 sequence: CASREGAAWEEQFF. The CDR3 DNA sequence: TGTGCCAGCAGGGAGGGGGCCGCGTGGGAGGAGCAGTTCTTC.

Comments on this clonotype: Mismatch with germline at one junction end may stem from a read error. CDR3 protein: CASSRRLTEQSSGTNVLTF. The CDR3 coding sequence is TGTGCCAGCAGTCGAAGATTGACAGAACAAAGCTCTGGGACCAACGTCCTGACTTTC. The chain links TRBV12-3 or TRBV12-4 to TRBJ2-6, with D possibly matching TRBD1 (5 bases). The CDR3 runs to 19 residues.

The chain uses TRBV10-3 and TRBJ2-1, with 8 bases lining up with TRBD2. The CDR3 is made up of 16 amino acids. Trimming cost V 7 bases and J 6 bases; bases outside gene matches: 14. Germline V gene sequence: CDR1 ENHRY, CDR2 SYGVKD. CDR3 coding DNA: TGTGCCATCACCTCAAGTGCGGGAGGCCCCCTCAATGAGCAGTTCTTC. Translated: CAITSSAGGPLNEQFF.

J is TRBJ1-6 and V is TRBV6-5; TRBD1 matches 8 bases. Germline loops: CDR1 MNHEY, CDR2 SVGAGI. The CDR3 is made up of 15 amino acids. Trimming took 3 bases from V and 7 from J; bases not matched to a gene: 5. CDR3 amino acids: CASSYSDRVNSPLHF. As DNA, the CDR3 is TGTGCCAGCAGTTATTCGGACAGGGTAAATTCACCCCTCCACTTT.

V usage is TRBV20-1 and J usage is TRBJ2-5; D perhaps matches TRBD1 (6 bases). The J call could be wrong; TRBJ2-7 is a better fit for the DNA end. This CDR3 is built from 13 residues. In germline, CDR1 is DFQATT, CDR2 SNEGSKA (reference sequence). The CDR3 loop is CSANRQASYEQYF. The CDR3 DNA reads TGCAGTGCCAACCGACAGGCTTCCTACGAGCAGTACTTC.

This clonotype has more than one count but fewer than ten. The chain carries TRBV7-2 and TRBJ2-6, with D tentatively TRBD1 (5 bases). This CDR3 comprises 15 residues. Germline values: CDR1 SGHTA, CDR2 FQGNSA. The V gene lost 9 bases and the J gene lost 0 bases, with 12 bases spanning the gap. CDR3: CARGYRNSGANVLTF. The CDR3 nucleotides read TGTGCCAGAGGGTACAGGAACTCTGGGGCCAACGTCCTGACTTTC. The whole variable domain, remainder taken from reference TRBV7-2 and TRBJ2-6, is GAGVSQSPSNKVTEKGKDVELRCDPISGHTALYWYRQSLGQGLEFLIYFQGNSAPDKSGLPSDRFSAERTGGSVSTLTIQRTQQEDSAVYLCARGYRNSGANVLTFGAGSRLTVL.

The CDR3 sequence: CASSKLAETYNYGYTF. CDR3 bases: TGTGCCAGCAGTAAACTCGCGGAGACCTATAACTATGGCTACACCTTC. The gene calls are TRBV6-2 or TRBV6-3 and TRBJ1-2; D remains unclear. CDR1 is MNHEY, CDR2 SVGEGT, per germline. The length of the CDR3 is 16 residues. The germline V and J ends were trimmed by 5 bases and 1 base, with 17 bases remaining between them.

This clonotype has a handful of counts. The DNA of the CDR3 is TGTGCCAGCAGCCTGCGGACAGGGGGCCAAAGGAACTCCTACAATGAGCAGTTCTTC. Translating it yields CASSLRTGGQRNSYNEQFF. The V and J genes are TRBV11-3 and TRBJ2-1; 11 nucleotides line up with TRBD1. The germline gives CDR1 SGHNT, CDR2 YENEEA. CDR3 length: 19 amino acids. V dropped 5 bases and J dropped 0; count of bases not matched to a gene: 12.

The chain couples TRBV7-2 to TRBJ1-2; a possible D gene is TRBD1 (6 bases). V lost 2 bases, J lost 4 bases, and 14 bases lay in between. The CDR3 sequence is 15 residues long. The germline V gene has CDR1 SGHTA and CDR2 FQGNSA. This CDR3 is CASSLQQGVSYGYTF. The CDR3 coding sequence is TGTGCCAGCAGCTTACAACAGGGCGTGTCCTATGGCTACACCTTC.